A single sample gave rise to the 21 T cell receptor beta chains below, sequenced in a study of cytotoxic CD8 clonotypes in ibrutinib-treated CLL (dated by TCRdb to 2020 to 2023). Receptor amplification or capture employed the immunoSEQ multiplex PCR assay. TCRdb obtained this table from immuneACCESS and retained in-frame rearrangements with V and J assigned. These tables miss some clones; where compared with another copy, unresolved V genes account for less than half of the shortfall, and the remainder is unexplained. This sample has hundreds of thousands of clones in its table, and roughly three quarters of those were observed once. Clones ranked in the top ten supply 5.9% of the sample. This specimen's time point label, interpreted: about a year on ibrutinib. The sequences come from PBMCs, collected after 12 months of ibrutinib treatment. These receptor sequences come from a human donor with chronic lymphocytic leukemia.

The chain recombines TRBV6-5 with TRBJ1-2; D possibly corresponds to TRBD1 (5 bases). The CDR3 covers 14 residues. Germline CDR1 reads MNHEY; CDR2 reads SVGAGI. V lost 5 bases to trimming and J lost 8 bases, with 18 bases between them. CDR3 protein: CASSGPGTGKGYTF. CDR3 nucleotides: TGTGCCAGCAGTGGTCCAGGGACTGGAAAAGGCTACACCTTC.

This chain connects TRBV11-1 to TRBJ2-1, with a possible D match to TRBD2 (5 bases). This CDR3 contains 17 residues. CDR1 is SGHAT and CDR2 is FQDESV in the germline V gene (reference sequence). V was trimmed by 5 bases and J by 3 bases, leaving 20 bases between them. This chain's CDR3 is CASSTTARRARYNEQFF. The CDR3 DNA reads as TGTGCCAGCAGCACTACCGCGCGGCGGGCACGCTACAATGAGCAGTTCTTC.

The gene calls are TRBV6-4 and TRBJ2-1; 8 bases map to TRBD2. The CDR3 is 14 residues long. The germline CDR1 and CDR2 sequences are MRHNA and SNTAGT. Unmatched junction bases numbered 7, after V lost 6 bases and J lost 6 bases. The CDR3 loop is CASSTSGGTNEQFF. The DNA of the CDR3 is TGTGCCAGCAGCACGAGCGGGGGAACCAATGAGCAGTTCTTC.

This sequence joins TRBV6-5 and TRBJ2-7; a weak D match, TRBD1 (6 bases). In germline, CDR1 is MNHEY, CDR2 SVGAGI. The CDR3 has 14 amino acids. Trimming cost V 3 bases and J 7 bases, with 16 bases left between them. CDR3 in DNA: TGTGCCAGCAGTTATGACAGGAACTCGGGTGAGCAGTACTTC. Protein: CASSYDRNSGEQYF.

The CDR3 sequence: CASSLTQGSFNEQFF. The CDR3 DNA reads as TGTGCCAGCAGCCTGACGCAGGGGTCGTTCAATGAGCAGTTCTTC. The V and J genes are TRBV7-2 and TRBJ2-1; tentative D call: TRBD1 (6 bases). Germline V gene sequence: CDR1 SGHTA, CDR2 FQGNSA. Trimming took 5 bases from V and 6 from J, leaving 17 bases between them. This CDR3 is 15 amino acids long.

This clone was recorded a few times. The V gene is TRBV19, the J gene TRBJ1-6; no clear D gene. This CDR3 has 16 residues. Germline V lookup: CDR1 LNHDA, CDR2 SQIVND (reference sequence). V lost 5 bases to trimming and J lost 5 bases, with 16 bases between them. The CDR3 sequence is CASSQNWQANNSPLHF. The CDR3 nucleotides are TGTGCCAGTAGTCAAAATTGGCAGGCGAATAATTCACCCCTCCACTTT.

V and J are TRBV5-6 and TRBJ2-3; 9 bases line up with TRBD2. Germline V lookup: CDR1 SGHDT, CDR2 YYEEEE. The CDR3 runs to 16 residues. After removal of 0 bases from V and 4 bases from J, the junction contained 6 bases not matched to a gene. CDR3 DNA: TGTGCCAGCAGCTTGGAAACGACTAGCGGCGCAGATACGCAGTATTTT. Protein: CASSLETTSGADTQYF.

The chain carries TRBV19 and TRBJ1-1; D not certain. V lost 8 bases and J lost 1, with 14 bases in between. The germline gives CDR1 LNHDA, CDR2 SQIVND (reference sequence). This CDR3 has 14 amino acids. This CDR3 is CASSGFNTNTEAFF. The DNA for the CDR3 is TGTGCCAGTTCGGGGTTCAATACGAACACTGAAGCTTTCTTT.

V and J are TRBV30 and TRBJ2-1, with a tentative D call TRBD2 (5 bases). The V and J ends lost 3 bases and 0 bases respectively, with 18 bases between them. This CDR3 contains 17 residues. Germline V gives CDR1 GTSNPN, CDR2 SVGIG (reference sequence). The CDR3 nucleotides are TGTGCCTGGAGAGGTATGAGGACTCGCAGCTCCTACAATGAGCAGTTCTTC. Protein product: CAWRGMRTRSSYNEQFF. Full variable domain (rest looked up from reference TRBV30 and TRBJ2-1): SQTIHQWPATLVQPVGSPLSLECTVEGTSNPNLYWYRQAAGRGLQLLFYSVGIGQISSEVPQNLSASRPQDRQFILSSKKLLLSDSGFYLCAWRGMRTRSSYNEQFFGPGTRLTVL.

V gene TRBV18 combines with J gene TRBJ1-5; D call uncertain. The CDR3 loop spans 14 amino acids. V lost 6 bases, J lost 2 bases, and 11 bases lay in between. CDR1 KGHSH and CDR2 LQKENI come from the germline V gene. The CDR3 sequence is CASSNWLRNQPQHF. Here the CDR3 DNA reads TGTGCCAGCTCCAACTGGCTCCGCAATCAGCCCCAGCATTTT.

J is TRBJ1-1 and V is TRBV5-6; 7 bases fit TRBD1. The CDR3 sequence is 15 residues long. The trim removed 4 bases at V and 3 bases at J, leaving 9 bases unmatched. Germline V lookup: CDR1 SGHDT, CDR2 YYEEEE. The CDR3 sequence: CASSIGTEIYTEAFF. CDR3 nucleotides: TGTGCCAGCAGCATAGGGACAGAAATTTACACTGAAGCTTTCTTT.

The J gene is TRBJ2-3, the V gene TRBV25-1; TRBD2 is a possible D gene (5 bases). The germline V gene encodes CDR1 MGHDK and CDR2 SYGVNS. CDR3 size: 15 residues. The ends were cut back, 8 bases at V and 0 bases at J, with 15 bases in the middle. The CDR3 protein is CASALAGTSTDTQYF. CDR3 nucleotide sequence: TGTGCCAGCGCACTCGCGGGCACTAGCACAGATACGCAGTATTTT. The full variable domain, its missing parts supplied by reference TRBV25-1 and TRBJ2-3, is EADIYQTPRYLVIGTGKKITLECSQTMGHDKMYWYQQDPGMELHLIHYSYGVNSTEKGDLSSESTVSRIRTEHFPLTLESARPSHTSQYLCASALAGTSTDTQYFGPGTRLTVL.

In DNA, the CDR3 is TGTGCCAGCAGCACCCGCCTCGGGACTGAAGCTTTCTTT. Protein sequence: CASSTRLGTEAFF. J is TRBJ1-1 and V is TRBV7-8; D remains unclear. Per the germline V gene, CDR1 is SGHVS and CDR2 is FQNEAQ. Trimming stripped 5 bases from V and 5 bases from J, with 12 bases between. The CDR3 sequence is 13 residues long.

The sample holds a few counts of this clone. This rearrangement joins TRBV6-6 to TRBJ1-3, with D maybe TRBD1 (5 bases). The germline V gene has CDR1 MNHNY and CDR2 SVGAGI (reference sequence). This CDR3 region has 15 residues. Deletions cut 5 bases from V and 1 base from J, with 12 bases between. The CDR3 DNA is TGTGCCAGCAGTACCATGGGGGGTTCTGGAAACACCATATATTTT. Translated: CASSTMGGSGNTIYF.

The chain carries TRBV27 and TRBJ2-6; D remains unclear. CDR1 is MNHEY, CDR2 SMNVEV, per germline (reference sequence). CDR3 length equals 15 residues. The V gene lost 7 bases and the J gene lost 4 bases, with 14 bases spanning the gap. CDR3 in amino acids: CASTRPSTGANVLTF. The CDR3 DNA sequence: TGTGCCAGCACTCGCCCTAGTACCGGGGCCAACGTCCTGACTTTC.

The V call is TRBV7-6, the J call TRBJ1-2, with 7 bases that match TRBD1. Losses at the gene ends were 1 base for V and 8 bases for J; bases not matched to a gene: 7. Germline assignment: CDR1 SGHVS and CDR2 FNYEAQ. The CDR3 runs to 14 residues. CDR3 nucleotide sequence: TGTGCCAGCAGCTTAGATAAGGGGGCCGGAGGCTACACCTTC. This codes for CASSLDKGAGGYTF.

This clone showed up just a few times. The chain links TRBV28 to TRBJ2-7; tentative D call: TRBD2 (5 bases). V lost 6 bases and J 4 bases, leaving 22 bases between the germline ends. CDR3 length: 16 amino acids. Germline V gene sequence: CDR1 MDHEN, CDR2 SYDVKM. CDR3 loop: CASRTPGGIVLYEQYF. The CDR3 DNA follows: TGTGCCAGCAGGACCCCAGGAGGAATCGTCCTTTACGAGCAGTACTTC.

The chain couples TRBV28 to TRBJ2-2, with 11 bases matching TRBD2. CDR3 length: 16 amino acids. Germline CDR1 is MDHEN and CDR2 is SYDVKM. The V segment lost 2 bases and the J segment 8 bases; nucleotides outside the gene matches: 7. The CDR3 spells CASSLVAGGPAGELFF. CDR3 nucleotides: TGTGCCAGCAGTTTAGTAGCGGGAGGGCCAGCGGGGGAGCTGTTTTTT.

The chain combines TRBV20-1 with TRBJ1-1; D gene uncertain. Looked up from germline, CDR1 is DFQATT and CDR2 is SNEGSKA (reference sequence). This CDR3 has 11 residues. V shed 5 bases and J shed 5 bases, with 9 bases lying between them. The DNA for the CDR3 is TGCAGTGCTTGGGTTGGTACTGAAGCTTTCTTT. As protein: CSAWVGTEAFF.

This chain uses TRBV9 with TRBJ2-1, with 14 bases aligning to TRBD2. The germline V gene has CDR1 SGDLS and CDR2 YYNGEE. V shed 3 bases, J shed 8 bases, and the junction held 7 bases outside the gene matches. CDR3 length equals 16 residues. Written as DNA, the CDR3 is TGTGCCAGCAGCGACGGGACTAGCGGGAGATACGATGAGCAGTTCTTC. It yields the protein CASSDGTSGRYDEQFF. The whole variable domain, filled in from reference TRBV9 and TRBJ2-1, reads DSGVTQTPKHLITATGQRVTLRCSPRSGDLSVYWYQQSLDQGLQFLIQYYNGEERAKGNILERFSAQQFPDLHSELNLSSLELGDSALYFCASSDGTSGRYDEQFFGPGTRLTVL.

V and J are TRBV14 and TRBJ2-3; TRBD2 is a possible D gene (6 bases). Between the trimmed V and J ends, which lost 3 bases and 6 bases, there was a span of 16 bases. This CDR3 contains 15 residues. Germline V lookup: CDR1 SGHDN, CDR2 FVKESK. Written as DNA, the CDR3 is TGTGCCAGCAGCCAGGGACTTAGCTTACTTGATACGCAGTATTTT. As protein: CASSQGLSLLDTQYF.